The rows below give T cell receptor beta chains drawn from one sample of a study of blood T cell repertoires in COVID-19. Sequenced by immunoSEQ multiplex PCR; TCRdb stores in-frame clones only, minus some. The table records roughly 180,000 clones, approximately 85% of them present only once. The sample was peripheral blood. Every receptor here comes from a woman aged 55-70 years with COVID-19, enrolled during active disease. Each CDR3 is given with its conserved first and last residue. The D gene is left open where the match is weak. Clone sizes are given selectively: once, few, many, or a class where the clone is expanded.

v_gene: TRBV5-4
abundance: -
j_gene: TRBJ2-1
d_gene: -
CDR3aa: CASSSTAGDEQFF
CDR3nt: TGTGCCAGCAGCTCAACTGCGGGTGATGAGCAGTTCTTC

v_gene: TRBV21-1
abundance: -
j_gene: TRBJ1-3
d_gene: -
CDR3aa: CASSRGEGARGNTIYF
CDR3nt: TGTGCCAGCAGCAGAGGTGAGGGGGCGCGAGGAAACACCATATATTTT

v_gene: TRBV10-3
abundance: -
j_gene: TRBJ2-1
d_gene: TRBD1
CDR3aa: CAISDSTGGYNEQFF
CDR3nt: TGTGCCATCAGTGACTCGACAGGGGGCTACAATGAGCAGTTCTTC

v_gene: TRBV28
abundance: -
j_gene: TRBJ2-2
d_gene: -
CDR3aa: CASSLAGVRTGELFF
CDR3nt: TGTGCCAGCAGTTTGGCAGGGGTTAGGACCGGGGAGCTGTTTTTT

v_gene: TRBV6-5
abundance: -
j_gene: TRBJ1-6
d_gene: -
CDR3aa: CASSWANSPLHF
CDR3nt: TGTGCCAGCAGTTGGGCCAATTCACCCCTCCACTTT

v_gene: TRBV4-2
abundance: -
j_gene: TRBJ2-1
d_gene: -
CDR3aa: CASRALAGRNYNEQFF
CDR3nt: TGTGCCAGCAGAGCATTGGCGGGGAGGAATTACAATGAGCAGTTCTTC

v_gene: TRBV6-2/TRBV6-3
abundance: -
j_gene: TRBJ2-7
d_gene: -
CDR3aa: CASSPGGRLEEQYF
CDR3nt: TGTGCCAGCAGCCCCGGGGGGCGCCTCGAGGAGCAGTACTTC

v_gene: TRBV15
abundance: -
j_gene: TRBJ2-3
d_gene: -
CDR3aa: CATSRDVSATSTDTQYF
CDR3nt: TGTGCCACCAGCAGAGACGTGTCGGCGACTAGCACAGATACGCAGTATTTT

v_gene: TRBV6-7
abundance: -
j_gene: TRBJ1-1
d_gene: -
CDR3aa: CASSHNQIITDGGTSTEAFF
CDR3nt: TGTGCCAGCAGTCATAACCAGATTATTACGGACGGGGGGACGAGCACTGAAGCTTTCTTT

v_gene: TRBV3-1/TRBV3-2
abundance: -
j_gene: TRBJ1-1
d_gene: -
CDR3aa: CASRRGEANTEAFF
CDR3nt: TGTGCCAGCAGACGAGGGGAGGCGAACACTGAAGCTTTCTTT

v_gene: TRBV7-2
abundance: -
j_gene: TRBJ2-5
d_gene: TRBD2
CDR3aa: CASSTGLAGTQETQYF
CDR3nt: TGTGCCAGCAGCACCGGACTAGCGGGGACCCAAGAGACCCAGTACTTC

v_gene: TRBV7-9
abundance: -
j_gene: TRBJ1-5
d_gene: -
CDR3aa: CASSLGEDTPSNQPQHF
CDR3nt: TGTGCCAGCAGCCTAGGAGAGGATACACCTAGCAATCAGCCCCAGCATTTT

v_gene: TRBV24-1
abundance: -
j_gene: TRBJ2-3
d_gene: TRBD2
CDR3aa: CATSDPGGGGADTQYF
CDR3nt: TGTGCCACCAGTGATCCCGGAGGCGGGGGGGCAGATACGCAGTATTTT

v_gene: TRBV10-1
abundance: -
j_gene: TRBJ2-3
d_gene: TRBD2
CDR3aa: CASSVLAGGRNTQYF
CDR3nt: TGCGCCAGCAGTGTGCTAGCGGGGGGGCGAAATACGCAGTATTTT

v_gene: TRBV6-4
abundance: once
j_gene: TRBJ2-6
d_gene: -
CDR3aa: CASSPQGLGANVLTF
CDR3nt: TGTGCCAGCAGTCCACAGGGCCTCGGGGCCAACGTCCTGACTTTC

v_gene: TRBV11-2
abundance: once
j_gene: TRBJ1-3
d_gene: -
CDR3aa: CASSLEQSSGNTIYF
CDR3nt: TGTGCCAGCAGCTTAGAACAGTCCTCTGGAAACACCATATATTTT

v_gene: TRBV6-1
abundance: few
j_gene: TRBJ2-5
d_gene: TRBD1
CDR3aa: CASSEVLPGGQETQYF
CDR3nt: TGTGCCAGCAGTGAAGTGCTACCAGGGGGCCAAGAGACCCAGTACTTC

v_gene: TRBV11-2
abundance: -
j_gene: TRBJ2-3
d_gene: TRBD1
CDR3aa: CASSQSGQSTDTQYF
CDR3nt: TGTGCCAGCAGTCAATCGGGACAGAGCACAGATACGCAGTATTTT

v_gene: TRBV5-4
abundance: -
j_gene: TRBJ2-2
d_gene: TRBD2
CDR3aa: CASSLEGTRNTGELFF
CDR3nt: TGTGCCAGCAGCTTGGAAGGGACTAGAAACACCGGGGAGCTGTTTTTT

v_gene: TRBV30
abundance: -
j_gene: TRBJ2-7
d_gene: TRBD2
CDR3aa: CAWSVQPSGSYEQYF
CDR3nt: TGTGCCTGGAGTGTACAGCCTAGCGGATCCTACGAGCAGTACTTC

v_gene: TRBV23-1
abundance: -
j_gene: TRBJ2-1
d_gene: TRBD2
CDR3aa: CASSQQGLAGANEQFF
CDR3nt: TGCGCCAGCAGTCAACAGGGACTAGCGGGAGCCAATGAGCAGTTCTTC

v_gene: TRBV29-1
abundance: -
j_gene: TRBJ1-2
d_gene: -
CDR3aa: CSVTGQNYGYTF
CDR3nt: TGCAGCGTGACAGGACAGAACTATGGCTACACCTTC

v_gene: TRBV5-5
abundance: -
j_gene: TRBJ2-2
d_gene: -
CDR3aa: CASSFMAGNTGELFF
CDR3nt: TGTGCCAGCAGCTTTATGGCAGGAAACACCGGGGAGCTGTTTTTT

v_gene: TRBV2
abundance: few
j_gene: TRBJ1-1
d_gene: -
CDR3aa: CASSEEQNTEAFF
CDR3nt: TGTGCCAGCAGTGAAGAGCAGAACACTGAAGCTTTCTTT

v_gene: TRBV2
abundance: -
j_gene: TRBJ1-5
d_gene: TRBD1
CDR3aa: CASTTGAGPQHF
CDR3nt: TGTGCCAGTACTACAGGGGCGGGGCCCCAGCATTTT

v_gene: TRBV3-1/TRBV3-2
abundance: -
j_gene: TRBJ1-1
d_gene: -
CDR3aa: CASTSRVGEDTEAFF
CDR3nt: TGTGCCAGCACCTCCAGGGTAGGGGAGGACACTGAAGCTTTCTTT

v_gene: TRBV6-5
abundance: -
j_gene: TRBJ2-5
d_gene: TRBD2
CDR3aa: CASSWTSGTLGETQYF
CDR3nt: TGTGCCAGCAGTTGGACTAGCGGGACCCTTGGGGAGACCCAGTACTTC

v_gene: TRBV6-5
abundance: -
j_gene: TRBJ1-5
d_gene: -
CDR3aa: CASTEDSVDQPQHF
CDR3nt: TGTGCCAGCACCGAAGACAGCGTTGATCAGCCCCAGCATTTT

v_gene: TRBV9
abundance: -
j_gene: TRBJ2-3
d_gene: TRBD2
CDR3aa: CASSLRGREVQYF
CDR3nt: TGTGCCAGCAGCCTAAGAGGACGGGAGGTGCAGTATTTT

v_gene: TRBV6-5
abundance: -
j_gene: TRBJ1-1
d_gene: -
CDR3aa: CASTPTGETEAFF
CDR3nt: TGTGCCAGCACCCCCACGGGGGAGACTGAAGCTTTCTTT

v_gene: TRBV29-1
abundance: -
j_gene: TRBJ2-7
d_gene: TRBD1
CDR3aa: CSVEDRKGAEDYEQYF
CDR3nt: TGCAGCGTTGAAGATCGTAAGGGGGCCGAGGACTACGAGCAGTACTTC

v_gene: TRBV19
abundance: -
j_gene: TRBJ2-1
d_gene: TRBD2
CDR3aa: CASSAGTSVYNEQFF
CDR3nt: TGTGCCAGTAGTGCCGGGACTAGCGTATACAATGAGCAGTTCTTC

v_gene: TRBV7-2
abundance: -
j_gene: TRBJ2-1
d_gene: -
CDR3aa: CASSLKRTYNEQFF
CDR3nt: TGTGCCAGCAGCTTAAAGCGGACCTACAATGAGCAGTTCTTC

v_gene: TRBV7-8
abundance: once
j_gene: TRBJ2-1
d_gene: TRBD1
CDR3aa: CASRVDRGSIEQFF
CDR3nt: TGTGCCAGCAGAGTGGACAGGGGGTCTATTGAGCAGTTCTTC

v_gene: TRBV7-9
abundance: -
j_gene: TRBJ2-2
d_gene: TRBD1
CDR3aa: CASSPRRSGTVNTGELFF
CDR3nt: TGTGCCAGCAGCCCAAGGCGTTCCGGGACAGTGAACACCGGGGAGCTGTTTTTT

v_gene: TRBV2
abundance: many
j_gene: TRBJ1-2
d_gene: TRBD1
CDR3aa: CASSVAQGANYGYTF
CDR3nt: TGTGCCAGCAGTGTAGCACAGGGGGCCAACTATGGCTACACCTTC

v_gene: TRBV9
abundance: -
j_gene: TRBJ2-7
d_gene: TRBD2
CDR3aa: CASSVSGSKSYEQYF
CDR3nt: TGTGCCAGCAGCGTAAGCGGGAGTAAATCCTACGAGCAGTACTTC

v_gene: TRBV7-8
abundance: -
j_gene: TRBJ2-3
d_gene: TRBD1
CDR3aa: CASSAVGRTGGTDTQYF
CDR3nt: TGTGCCAGCAGCGCCGTCGGGCGGACAGGGGGTACAGATACGCAGTATTTT

v_gene: TRBV7-2
abundance: once
j_gene: TRBJ2-7
d_gene: -
CDR3aa: CASSPGVGGSYEQYF
CDR3nt: TGTGCCAGCAGCCCGGGGGTGGGAGGCTCCTACGAGCAGTACTTC